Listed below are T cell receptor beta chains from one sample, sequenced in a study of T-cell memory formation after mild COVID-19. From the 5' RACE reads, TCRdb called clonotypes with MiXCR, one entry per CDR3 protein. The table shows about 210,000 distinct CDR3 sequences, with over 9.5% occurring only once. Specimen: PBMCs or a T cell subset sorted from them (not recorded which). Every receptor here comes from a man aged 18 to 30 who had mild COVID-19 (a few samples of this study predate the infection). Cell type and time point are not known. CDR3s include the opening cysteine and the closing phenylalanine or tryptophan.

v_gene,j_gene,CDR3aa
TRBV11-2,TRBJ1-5,CASSLDYSQPQHF
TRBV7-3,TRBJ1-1,CASSFREGATEAFF
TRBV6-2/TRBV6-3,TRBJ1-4,CASRWTGNEKLFF
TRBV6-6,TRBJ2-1,CASRTTGVFYNEQFF
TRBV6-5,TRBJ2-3,CASSSVGLVDTQYF
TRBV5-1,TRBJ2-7,CASSLVPGGEQYF
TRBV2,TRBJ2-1,CASSETTSGGGEQFF
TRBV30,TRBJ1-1,CAWQPGTGRTEAFF
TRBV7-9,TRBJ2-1,CASSLGIRYNEQFF
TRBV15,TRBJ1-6,CATSAGQWDSPLHF
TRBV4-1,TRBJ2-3,CASSHREGADTQYF
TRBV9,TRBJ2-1,CASSAEAYRGDEQFF
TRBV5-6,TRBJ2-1,CASSLAVVDEQFF
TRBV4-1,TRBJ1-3,CASSQTEQTGNTIYF
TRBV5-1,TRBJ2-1,CASSLQTGGYNEQFF
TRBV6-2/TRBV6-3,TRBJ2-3,CASSYSAGQGSDTQYF
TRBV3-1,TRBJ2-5,CASVKKAGEETQYF
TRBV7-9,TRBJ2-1,CASSLGLGGEGEQFF
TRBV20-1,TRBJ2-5,CSALTVDQETQYF
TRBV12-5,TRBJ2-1,CASGRGLAGARDEQFF
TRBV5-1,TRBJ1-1,CASSLENGPQNTEAFF
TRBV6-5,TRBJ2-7,CASSYSILAGGPYEQYF
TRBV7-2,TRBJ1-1,CASSLNPGNTEAFF
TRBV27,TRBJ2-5,CASKSGGQETQYF
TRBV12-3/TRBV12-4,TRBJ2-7,CASSYCEQYF
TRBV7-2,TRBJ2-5,CASSLSGAGGQETQYF
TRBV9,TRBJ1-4,CASSSTGGGEKLFF
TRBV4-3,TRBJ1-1,CASSQDRFTEAFF